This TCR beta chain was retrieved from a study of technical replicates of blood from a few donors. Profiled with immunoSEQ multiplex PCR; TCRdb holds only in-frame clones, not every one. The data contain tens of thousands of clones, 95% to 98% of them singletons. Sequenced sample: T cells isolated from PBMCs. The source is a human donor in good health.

CDR3 in DNA: TGTGCCAGCAGTTTTAACGGGTTCGCGGAGCAGTACTTC. Translation: CASSFNGFAEQYF. The V call is TRBV28, the J call TRBJ2-7, with unresolved D. This CDR3 is 13 amino acids long. CDR1 is MDHEN and CDR2 is SYDVKM in the germline V gene. Trimming took 3 bases from V and 7 from J, leaving 13 bases between them. The whole variable domain, filled in from reference TRBV28 and TRBJ2-7, reads DVKVTQSSRYLVKRTGEKVFLECVQDMDHENMFWYRQDPGLGLRLIYFSYDVKMKEKGDIPEGYSVSREKKERFSLILESASTNQTSMYLCASSFNGFAEQYFGPGTRLTVT.